This is a list of T cell receptor beta chains from one sample in a study of blood T cell repertoires in COVID-19. The table came from immunoSEQ multiplex PCR; TCRdb's copy has only in-frame clones and leaves some out. The sample lists around 270,000 clones; 91% were seen once. The source material was peripheral blood. The receptor set was obtained from a person between 18 and 35 years old with COVID-19, enrolled during active disease. The CDR3 runs from the conserved cysteine through the conserved F or W. Fields, in order: CDR3 length, J gene, D gene, clone size, V gene, CDR3 DNA, CDR3 protein. The D gene is left open where the match is weak. Not every row has a clone size; where given, it reads once, few, many or a size class.

16 | TRBJ2-4 | NA | NA | TRBV6-5 | TGTGCCAGCAGTTCCCGGGACTTTCTAGCCAAAAACATTCAGTACTTC | CASSSRDFLAKNIQYF
15 | TRBJ2-7 | TRBD1 | NA | TRBV15 | TGTGCCACCAGCAGAGATTTGACAGGGGGCGACGAGCAGTACTTC | CATSRDLTGGDEQYF
14 | TRBJ1-5 | NA | NA | TRBV27 | TGTGCCAGCAGTCCCATCGAGGCCAATCAGCCCCAGCATTTT | CASSPIEANQPQHF
17 | TRBJ1-4 | TRBD1 | NA | TRBV4-2 | TGTGCCAGCAGCCAAGCCTCGACCAGGGGGGTTAATGAAAAACTGTTTTTT | CASSQASTRGVNEKLFF
15 | TRBJ2-1 | NA | NA | TRBV7-2 | TGTGCCAGCAGCTTAGCCGCCGGGGGTCCCTATGAGCAGTTCTTC | CASSLAAGGPYEQFF
15 | TRBJ1-5 | TRBD1 | few | TRBV10-1 | TGCGCCAGCAGTGGACAGGGGGCAAGCAATCAGCCCCAGCATTTT | CASSGQGASNQPQHF
15 | TRBJ2-2 | TRBD1 | once | TRBV19 | TGTGCCAGTGCCGGGACAGGGGCGTTCACCGGGGAGCTGTTTTTT | CASAGTGAFTGELFF
14 | TRBJ2-7 | NA | NA | TRBV5-1 | TGCGCCAGCAGCTTGGGACAGTATATTTACGAGCAGTACTTC | CASSLGQYIYEQYF
13 | TRBJ2-2 | TRBD2 | NA | TRBV10-3 | TGTGCCATCAAGCTAGCGGGATCTGGGGAGCTGTTTTTT | CAIKLAGSGELFF
14 | TRBJ1-2 | NA | NA | TRBV2 | TGTGCCAGCAACGTGGCGGGCGGAAGCTATGGCTACACCTTC | CASNVAGGSYGYTF
13 | TRBJ2-7 | NA | NA | TRBV28 | TGTGCCAGCAACCCAGAACCGCCCTACGAGCAGTACTTC | CASNPEPPYEQYF
15 | TRBJ2-1 | NA | NA | TRBV7-6 | TGTGCCAGCAGCTTAGGACAGGCGAGCTACAATGAGCAGTTCTTC | CASSLGQASYNEQFF
16 | TRBJ1-6 | TRBD1 | NA | TRBV6-5 | TGTGCCAGCAGTTACCGTGGGACAGGGGAGGGGTCACCCCTCCACTTT | CASSYRGTGEGSPLHF
17 | TRBJ2-1 | NA | NA | TRBV4-1 | TGCGCCAGCAGCCTAGTAGCCGGGAGAGCCTCCTACAATGAGCAGTTCTTC | CASSLVAGRASYNEQFF
17 | TRBJ2-2 | TRBD2 | NA | TRBV7-2 | TGTGCCAGCAGCGTACCTAGCGGGAGGGCCCACACCGGGGAGCTGTTTTTT | CASSVPSGRAHTGELFF
15 | TRBJ2-7 | TRBD1 | NA | TRBV25-1 | TGTGCCAGCAACCCAGGGGACAGGGCTCCCTACGAGCAGTACTTC | CASNPGDRAPYEQYF
16 | TRBJ2-3 | TRBD2 | NA | TRBV5-1 | TGCGCCAGCAGTCTCCGGACTAGCGGAGCCACAGATACGCAGTATTTT | CASSLRTSGATDTQYF
14 | TRBJ2-1 | NA | NA | TRBV10-3 | TGTGCCATCAGTGAGCTGAGCTCCTACAATGAGCAGTTCTTC | CAISELSSYNEQFF
16 | TRBJ2-7 | NA | NA | TRBV7-3 | TGTGCCAGCAGCTTATTCTTATCGGAGAATGACTACGAGCAGTACTTC | CASSLFLSENDYEQYF
13 | TRBJ1-5 | NA | NA | TRBV30 | TGTGCCTGGAGTCAGGATAGCAATCAGCCCCAGCATTTT | CAWSQDSNQPQHF